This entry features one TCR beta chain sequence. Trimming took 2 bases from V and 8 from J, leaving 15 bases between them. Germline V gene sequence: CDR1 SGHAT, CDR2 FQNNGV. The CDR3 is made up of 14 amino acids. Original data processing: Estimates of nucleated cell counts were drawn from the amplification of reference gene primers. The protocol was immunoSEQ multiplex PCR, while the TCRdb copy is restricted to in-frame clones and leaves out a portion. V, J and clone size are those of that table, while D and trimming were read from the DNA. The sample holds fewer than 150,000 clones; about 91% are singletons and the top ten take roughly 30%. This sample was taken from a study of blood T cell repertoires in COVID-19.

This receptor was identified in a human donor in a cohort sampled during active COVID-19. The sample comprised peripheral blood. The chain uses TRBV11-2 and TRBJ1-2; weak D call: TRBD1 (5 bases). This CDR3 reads CASSLSGRVIGYTF. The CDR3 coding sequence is TGTGCCAGCAGCTTATCTGGCAGGGTAATCGGCTACACCTTC.